The rows below give T cell receptor beta chains drawn from one sample of a study of human T cells and chemical hapten exposure. TCRdb called the RACE reads again in MiXCR, with one record for every CDR3 protein. The table lists a few hundred thousand distinct CDR3 sequences, 5.5% of them singletons, with around 8.6% in the top ten. The material was whole blood, obtained in connection with sensitization to the hapten diphenylcyclopropenone (DPC). These receptors were collected from a young woman with alopecia areata. Some clones in this sample may be carry-over from other donors' samples. Each CDR3 is given with its conserved first and last residue. D genes are given only for firm matches. A row's size may be missing; if present it is once, few, many or a size class.

len	d_gene	j_gene	abundance	v_gene	CDR3aa	CDR3nt
13	.	TRBJ2-3	few	TRBV24-1	CATGLGAPDTQYF	TGTGCCACCGGTCTAGGGGCGCCCGATACGCAGTATTTT
17	TRBD1	TRBJ1-2	many	TRBV6-5	CASSYRGTARPHYGYTF	TGTGCCAGCAGTTACCGAGGGACAGCGAGGCCCCACTATGGCTACACCTTC
13	TRBD2	TRBJ2-2	few	TRBV20-1	CSARGARTGELFF	TGCAGTGCGCGGGGGGCGCGCACCGGGGAGCTGTTTTTT
14	.	TRBJ2-7	many	TRBV7-6	CASSSLQLAHEQYF	TGTGCCAGCAGCAGTCTGCAATTGGCCCACGAGCAGTACTTC
17	.	TRBJ1-4	.	TRBV5-1	CASSLVRDGATNEKLFF	TGCGCCAGCAGCTTGGTACGGGACGGAGCAACTAATGAAAAACTGTTTTTT
12	.	TRBJ1-2	many	TRBV7-2	CASSLGEYGYTF	TGTGCCAGCAGCTTAGGAGAGTATGGCTACACCTTC
15	.	TRBJ1-2	few	TRBV5-6	CASSGGQIPNYGYTF	TGTGCCAGCAGCGGTGGACAGATCCCCAACTATGGCTACACCTTC
13	.	TRBJ1-4	few	TRBV4-1	CASSQDSGEKLFF	TGCGCCAGCAGCCAAGATTCTGGGGAAAAACTGTTTTTT
18	TRBD2	TRBJ2-1	few	TRBV7-2	CASSLTRPGLAGGNEQFF	TGTGCCAGCAGCTTAACCCGCCCGGGACTAGCGGGGGGTAATGAGCAGTTCTTC
15	.	TRBJ2-3	few	TRBV7-2	CASSLIRDSVYTQYF	TGTGCCAGCAGCTTAATTCGGGACTCCGTCTATACGCAGTATTTT
13	.	TRBJ2-5	.	TRBV10-2	CASSDRHEETQYF	TGCGCCAGCAGTGATCGACACGAAGAGACCCAGTACTTC
13	.	TRBJ1-4	many	TRBV29-1	CSVGGATNEKLFF	TGCAGCGTTGGAGGGGCAACTAATGAAAAACTGTTTTTT
14	.	TRBJ2-5	few	TRBV6-5	CASSAEPKRETQYF	TGTGCCAGCAGTGCCGAGCCTAAGAGAGAGACCCAGTACTTC
14	TRBD1	TRBJ1-6	many	TRBV12-3/TRBV12-4	CASSQQGHNSPLHF	TGTGCCAGCAGTCAACAGGGGCATAATTCACCCCTCCACTTT
14	.	TRBJ2-7	many	TRBV7-8	CASSLRQVGGEQYF	TGTGCCAGCAGCTTAAGACAGGTCGGGGGCGAGCAGTACTTC
12	.	TRBJ1-1	.	TRBV2	CASSETGAEAFF	TGTGCCAGCAGTGAAACGGGGGCTGAAGCTTTCTTT
15	.	TRBJ1-3	many	TRBV29-1	CSVAGPQASGNTIYF	TGCAGCGTTGCAGGACCTCAGGCCTCTGGAAACACCATATATTTT